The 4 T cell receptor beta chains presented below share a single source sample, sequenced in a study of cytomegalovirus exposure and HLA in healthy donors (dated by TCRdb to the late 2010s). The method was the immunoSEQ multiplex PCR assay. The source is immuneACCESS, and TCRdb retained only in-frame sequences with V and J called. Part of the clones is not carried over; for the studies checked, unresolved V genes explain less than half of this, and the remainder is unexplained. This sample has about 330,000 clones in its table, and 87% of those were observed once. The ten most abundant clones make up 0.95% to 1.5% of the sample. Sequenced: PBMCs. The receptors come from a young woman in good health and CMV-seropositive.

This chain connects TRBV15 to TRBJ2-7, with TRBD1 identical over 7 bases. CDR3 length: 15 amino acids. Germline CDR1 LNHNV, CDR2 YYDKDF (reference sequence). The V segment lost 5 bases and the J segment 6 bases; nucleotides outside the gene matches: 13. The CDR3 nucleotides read TGTGCCACCAGCGGACAGACAGGGAGTGATGCCGAGCAGTACTTC. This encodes CATSGQTGSDAEQYF.

CDR3 sequence: CAVGLAGGPYTGELFF. The DNA for the CDR3 is TGTGCCGTGGGACTAGCGGGAGGGCCTTACACCGGGGAGCTGTTTTTT. J is TRBJ2-2 and V is TRBV30; 16 bases agree with TRBD2. Germline V gives CDR1 GTSNPN, CDR2 SVGIG (reference sequence). The CDR3 is 16 amino acids. J gave up 3 bases and V 8 bases, and 6 bases lay outside the gene matches.

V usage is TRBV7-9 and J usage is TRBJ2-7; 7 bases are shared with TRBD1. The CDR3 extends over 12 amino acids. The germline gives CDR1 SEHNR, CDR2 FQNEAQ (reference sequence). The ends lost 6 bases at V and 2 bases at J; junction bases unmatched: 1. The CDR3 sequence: CASSQGAYEQYF. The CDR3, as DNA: TGTGCCAGCAGTCAGGGGGCCTACGAGCAGTACTTC.

The chain's CDR3 is CASSPHRRDYWSNEQFF. DNA of the CDR3: TGTGCCAGCAGCCCACACCGCCGGGACTACTGGAGCAATGAGCAGTTCTTC. This rearrangement joins TRBV11-2 to TRBJ2-1, with 7 bases fitting TRBD2. This CDR3 contains 17 residues. CDR1 is SGHAT, CDR2 FQNNGV, per germline. Germline trimming cut 5 bases from V and 6 bases from J; bases unmatched to any gene: 16.